These 31 T cell receptor beta chains share one sample of origin, sequenced in a study of cytomegalovirus exposure and HLA in healthy donors. PCR primers comprised 60 Vbeta and 13 Jbeta primers. Repertoires were generated with immunoSEQ multiplex PCR, while TCRdb's copy carries only in-frame clones and drops some. The sample includes 55,000 or so clones, 73% seen only once; the top ten take approximately 2.7%. Sequenced: PBMCs. The receptors derive from a man in his late teens or twenties in good health and CMV-seronegative.

V usage is TRBV2 and J usage is TRBJ2-2, with TRBD2 matching over 7 bases. The CDR3 is 13 residues long. The trim removed 6 bases at V and 4 bases at J, leaving 2 bases unmatched. Germline V CDR1 and CDR2: SNHLY, FYNNEI. The DNA for the CDR3 is TGTGCCAGCAGGACTAGCAGCACCGGGGAGCTGTTTTTT. Translating it yields CASRTSSTGELFF. Full variable domain (remainder filled in from reference TRBV2 and TRBJ2-2): EPEVTQTPSHQVTQMGQEVILRCVPISNHLYFYWYRQILGQKVEFLVSFYNNEISEKSEIFDDQFSVERPDGSNFTLKIRSTKLEDSAMYFCASRTSSTGELFFGEGSRLTVL.

This clone was seen once. The chain carries TRBV7-8 and TRBJ2-3; no definite D call. V lost 0 bases to trimming and J lost 2 bases, with 6 bases between them. The V gene's germline CDR1 is SGHVS and CDR2 FQNEAQ. This CDR3 has 14 residues. CDR3 protein: CASSLAQFTDTQYF. The DNA for the CDR3 is TGTGCCAGCAGCTTAGCGCAGTTCACAGATACGCAGTATTTT. Using reference TRBV7-8 and TRBJ2-3 for the parts outside the CDR3, the full variable domain is GAGVSQSPRYKVAKRGQDVALRCDPISGHVSLFWYQQALGQGPEFLTYFQNEAQLDKSGLPSDRFFAERPEGSVSTLKIQRTQQEDSAVYLCASSLAQFTDTQYFGPGTRLTVL.

The chain recombines TRBV29-1 with TRBJ2-1, with 7 positions matching TRBD2. The CDR3 length is 12 residues. Unmatched junction bases numbered 5, after V lost 5 bases and J lost 7 bases. CDR1 is SQVTM, CDR2 ANQGSEA, per germline. The CDR3, as DNA: TGCAGCGTTCAGCGGGACGGGAATGAGCAGTTCTTC. Protein sequence: CSVQRDGNEQFF.

The chain links TRBV5-6 to TRBJ1-5, with 7 bases identical to TRBD1. Germline assignment: CDR1 SGHDT and CDR2 YYEEEE. V gave up 0 bases and J gave up 2 bases; unmatched junction bases: 5. The CDR3 consists of 16 residues. CDR3: CASSLGDRAGNQPQHF. The CDR3 DNA reads TGTGCCAGCAGCTTGGGCGACAGGGCAGGCAATCAGCCCCAGCATTTT.

The rearrangement links TRBV30 to TRBJ1-5; D remains unclear. The CDR3 length is 13 residues. CDR1 GTSNPN and CDR2 SVGIG come from the germline V gene (reference sequence). Trimming pared 3 bases from V and 6 bases from J, leaving 12 bases between. The CDR3 loop reads CAWSPLPSQPQHF. In DNA form, the CDR3 reads TGTGCCTGGAGCCCACTCCCTAGTCAGCCCCAGCATTTT.

The chain recombines TRBV6-6 with TRBJ1-3, with D perhaps TRBD1 (6 bases). This CDR3 comprises 14 residues. Germline values: CDR1 MNHNY, CDR2 SVGAGI (reference sequence). The V end was cut by 8 bases, the J end by 0 bases, with 11 bases between. CDR3: CASGTLSSGNTIYF. The CDR3 coding sequence is TGTGCCAGCGGGACACTCAGCTCTGGAAACACCATATATTTT.

The V gene is TRBV5-1, the J gene TRBJ1-4; 7 bases match TRBD1. CDR1 SGHRS and CDR2 YFSETQ come from the germline V gene. Losses at the gene ends were 4 bases for V and 4 bases for J; bases not matched to a gene: 4. The CDR3 runs to 14 residues. CDR3 DNA: TGCGCCAGCAGCACCCGGGACAGTAATGAAAAACTGTTTTTT. Its protein is CASSTRDSNEKLFF. Drawing the rest from reference TRBV5-1 and TRBJ1-4, the complete variable domain is KAGVTQTPRYLIKTRGQQVTLSCSPISGHRSVSWYQQTPGQGLQFLFEYFSETQRNKGNFPGRFSGRQFSNSRSEMNVSTLELGDSALYLCASSTRDSNEKLFFGSGTQLSVL.

This clone appeared a single time. The chain has TRBV10-3 and TRBJ2-5; 9 bases are shared with TRBD1. In germline, CDR1 is ENHRY, CDR2 SYGVKD. With V trimmed by 11 bases and J by 4 bases, 11 bases remained unmatched. The CDR3 is 14 residues long. The CDR3 sequence is CAVDGTGRRETQYF. The CDR3 nucleotides read TGTGCCGTAGACGGGACAGGGCGCCGAGAGACCCAGTACTTC.

A few counts support this clone. The rearrangement uses TRBV5-1 and TRBJ2-7; TRBD1 is a possible D gene (6 bases). The V gene lost 1 base and the J gene lost 2 bases, with 10 bases spanning the gap. The CDR3 spans 14 residues. Germline V gene lookup returns CDR1 SGHRS and CDR2 YFSETQ. The CDR3 DNA follows: TGCGCCAGCAGCTTGCGGACAGATGCCTACGAGCAGTACTTC. Translation: CASSLRTDAYEQYF.

The rearrangement joins TRBV28 to TRBJ2-7; 7 bases are a match to TRBD1. There are 14 residues in the CDR3. V shed 5 bases and J 5 bases; nucleotides not matched to a gene: 9. Germline CDR1 reads MDHEN; CDR2 reads SYDVKM. The CDR3: CASSPRQGMNEQYF. Written as DNA, the CDR3 is TGTGCCAGCAGTCCAAGACAGGGAATGAACGAGCAGTACTTC.

The J gene is TRBJ2-5, the V gene TRBV5-1; perhaps TRBD1 as D (6 bases). CDR3 length: 15 residues. Per the germline V gene, CDR1 is SGHRS and CDR2 is YFSETQ. Trimming removed 0 bases at V and 2 bases at J, with 11 bases between. The CDR3 DNA sequence: TGCGCCAGCAGCTTGGGAGGCACAGGGCAAGAGACCCAGTACTTC. Translating it yields CASSLGGTGQETQYF.

The chain has TRBV6-1 and TRBJ1-2; perhaps TRBD1 as D (6 bases). Trimming cost V 2 bases and J 7 bases, with 11 bases left between them. This CDR3 contains 13 residues. Germline V gene lookup returns CDR1 MNHNS and CDR2 SASEGT. DNA of the CDR3: TGTGCCAGCAGTGAACAGGGGCTAGGTGGCTACACCTTC. This sequence encodes CASSEQGLGGYTF.

This clone was picked up a small number of times. V usage is TRBV4-1 and J usage is TRBJ2-1; possibly TRBD2 for D (6 bases). Trimming took off 1 base at V and 0 bases at J, with 22 bases between the two ends. CDR1 and CDR2 from the germline V gene are MGHRA and YSYEKL. CDR3 size: 20 residues. The CDR3: CASSQGAGPTRPFSYNEQFF. The CDR3 coding sequence is TGCGCCAGCAGCCAAGGAGCGGGCCCGACTAGACCATTCTCCTACAATGAGCAGTTCTTC.

The CDR3 here is CASSLLQGTEAFF. In DNA form, the CDR3 reads TGTGCCAGCAGCCTACTACAGGGGACTGAAGCTTTCTTT. The chain joins TRBV13 to TRBJ1-1; 7 positions match TRBD1. This CDR3 region has 13 residues. The V segment lost 5 bases and the J segment 5 bases; nucleotides outside the gene matches: 5. Germline V gene sequence: CDR1 PRHDT, CDR2 FYEKMQ (reference sequence).

The chain combines TRBV6-5 with TRBJ2-2; 7 positions agree with TRBD2. The CDR3 loop spans 15 amino acids. V was pared by 2 bases and J by 4 bases, with 4 bases of the junction left unmatched. Germline loops: CDR1 MNHEY, CDR2 SVGAGI. CDR3 sequence reads: CASSYDQRGTGELFF. In DNA, the CDR3 is TGTGCCAGCAGTTACGACCAGCGGGGCACCGGGGAGCTGTTTTTT.

The V and J genes are TRBV7-2 and TRBJ2-3; D unresolved. CDR3 size: 15 residues. V was pared by 3 bases and J by 0 bases, with 10 bases between. CDR1 SGHTA and CDR2 FQGNSA come from the germline V gene. CDR3 DNA: TGTGCCAGCAGCTTGCGCAAACCTAGCACAGATACGCAGTATTTT. It yields the protein CASSLRKPSTDTQYF.

The J gene is TRBJ1-2, the V gene TRBV29-1, with TRBD1 identical over 7 bases. The CDR3 is made up of 16 amino acids. CDR1 and CDR2 (germline): SQVTM, ANQGSEA. Unmatched junction bases numbered 12, after V lost 5 bases and J lost 0 bases. CDR3 sequence reads: CSVTIPTGTANYGYTF. In DNA, the CDR3 is TGCAGCGTTACCATACCGACCGGGACAGCTAACTATGGCTACACCTTC.

The chain has TRBV29-1 and TRBJ2-7; TRBD1 agrees at 8 bases. There are 14 residues in the CDR3. The junction had 14 bases not matched to a gene; V was cut back by 6 bases and J by 7 bases. CDR1 is SQVTM, CDR2 ANQGSEA, per germline. In DNA form, the CDR3 reads TGCAGCGTCATCAATCCATTACAGGGGGATGAGCAGTACTTC. The encoded protein is CSVINPLQGDEQYF.

The chain has TRBV7-9 and TRBJ1-1, with a weak D call TRBD1 (5 bases). Trimming shortened V by 1 base and J by 7 bases, and 16 bases separated the two germline ends. The CDR3 has 15 amino acids. Germline values: CDR1 SEHNR, CDR2 FQNEAQ (reference sequence). The CDR3 protein is CASSLGITATVEAFF. CDR3 in DNA: TGTGCCAGCAGCTTAGGGATCACAGCGACAGTTGAAGCTTTCTTT.

V gene TRBV29-1 combines with J gene TRBJ2-2; no clear D gene. CDR1 and CDR2 from the germline V gene are SQVTM and ANQGSEA. The CDR3 extends over 12 amino acids. The V end was cut by 5 bases, the J end by 6 bases, with 10 bases between. The CDR3: CSVQRSAGELFF. CDR3 nucleotide sequence: TGCAGCGTTCAGAGGTCGGCCGGGGAGCTGTTTTTT.

Notes on this clone: One junction end disagrees with the germline gene, perhaps due to a read error. The chain couples TRBV2 to TRBJ2-7, with D perhaps matching TRBD1 (7 bases). This CDR3 is built from 11 residues. The germline CDR1 and CDR2 sequences are SNHLY and FYNNEI. CDR3 nucleotides: TGTGCCAGCAGGGAAGCCGGCGGGACAGCGTTC. Translation gives CASREAGGTAF.

This CDR3 reads CSVGDSGEQFF. CDR3 bases: TGCAGCGTTGGCGACTCCGGTGAGCAGTTCTTC. The chain is built from TRBV29-1 and TRBJ2-1; D is unresolved. The CDR3 totals 11 residues. Between the trimmed V and J ends, which lost 4 bases and 9 bases, there was a span of 10 bases. CDR1 is SQVTM and CDR2 is ANQGSEA in the germline V gene.

This CDR3 reads CASSESRIGDQETQYF. The CDR3 DNA is TGCGCCAGCAGTGAGTCAAGGATAGGGGACCAAGAGACCCAGTACTTC. This rearrangement joins TRBV10-1 to TRBJ2-5, with TRBD1 as a possible D gene (5 bases). CDR3 length: 16 residues. Germline assignment: CDR1 WNHNN and CDR2 SYGVQD (reference sequence). Between the trimmed V and J ends, which lost 0 bases and 0 bases, there was a span of 11 bases.

This chain connects TRBV5-1 to TRBJ1-3; the D is unclear. This CDR3 spans 13 amino acids. Trimming stripped 0 bases from V and 4 bases from J, with 5 bases between. CDR1 and CDR2 (germline): SGHRS, YFSETQ. This CDR3 reads CASSLGEGNTIYF. In nucleotides, the CDR3 is TGCGCCAGCAGCTTGGGAGAGGGAAACACCATATATTTT.

This clone was picked up a small number of times. The CDR3 region has the DNA TGTGCCAGCAGGGACCGAACTAGCGGGAGAAGCAATGAGCAGTTCTTC. Translating gives CASRDRTSGRSNEQFF. The genes are TRBV7-9 and TRBJ2-1; 11 bases align to TRBD2. Germline assignment: CDR1 SEHNR and CDR2 FQNEAQ (reference sequence). This CDR3 is built from 16 residues. Trimming at V came to 6 bases and at J to 6 bases, leaving 10 bases not matched to a gene.

Here the CDR3 reads CASSDQTGGTGQPQHF. The CDR3 nucleotides read TGTGCCAGCAGTGATCAGACAGGGGGGACGGGGCAGCCCCAGCATTTT. The chain is built from TRBV2 and TRBJ1-5, with 9 bases identical to TRBD1. The CDR3 is 16 amino acids. V lost 3 bases to trimming and J lost 7 bases; unmatched junction nucleotides: 10. The V gene's germline CDR1 is SNHLY and CDR2 FYNNEI. Supplemented by reference TRBV2 and TRBJ1-5, the full variable domain reads EPEVTQTPSHQVTQMGQEVILRCVPISNHLYFYWYRQILGQKVEFLVSFYNNEISEKSEIFDDQFSVERPDGSNFTLKIRSTKLEDSAMYFCASSDQTGGTGQPQHFGDGTRLSIL.

The chain employs TRBV7-2 and TRBJ2-2; D is ambiguous. CDR1 and CDR2 (germline): SGHTA, FQGNSA. The CDR3 is 15 residues long. V was trimmed by 6 bases and J by 1 base, leaving 12 bases between them. The CDR3 here is CASRLRMGNTGELFF. The CDR3 DNA follows: TGTGCCAGCAGACTGCGGATGGGGAACACCGGGGAGCTGTTTTTT.

The V call is TRBV4-3, the J call TRBJ2-2; D unclear. Germline assignment: CDR1 LGHNA and CDR2 YSLEER. Between the trimmed V and J ends, which lost 3 bases and 5 bases, there was a span of 4 bases. This CDR3 region has 12 residues. The CDR3 region is CASSHSTGELFF. Here the CDR3 DNA reads TGCGCCAGCAGCCATTCGACCGGGGAGCTGTTTTTT.

The chain employs TRBV9 and TRBJ2-5; D ambiguous. The CDR3 covers 14 residues. CDR1 is SGDLS, CDR2 YYNGEE, per germline. V was trimmed by 4 bases and J by 5 bases, leaving 15 bases between them. CDR3 region: CASSPAALRETQYF. The CDR3 DNA is TGTGCCAGCAGCCCCGCGGCCCTGCGGGAGACCCAGTACTTC.

The CDR3 bases are TGTGCCAGCAGCTCGAACGGACTAGCGGGAGTAAAGTTCTTC. Its translation: CASSSNGLAGVKFF. The J gene is TRBJ2-1, the V gene TRBV13; 13 bases are shared with TRBD2. Germline V CDR1 and CDR2: PRHDT, FYEKMQ (reference sequence). This CDR3 is built from 14 residues. V lost 4 bases and J lost 14; bases outside the gene matches: 8.

This clone was found a few times. The chain has TRBV29-1 and TRBJ1-3; D not resolved. V was clipped by 6 bases and J by 0 bases, with 9 bases between them. CDR1 is SQVTM, CDR2 ANQGSEA, per germline. The CDR3 loop spans 13 amino acids. The CDR3 sequence is CSVNPGSGNTIYF. In nucleotides, the CDR3 is TGCAGCGTCAACCCAGGCTCTGGAAACACCATATATTTT.